This section outlines one TCR beta chain sequence together with its context. This entry comes from a study of blood T cell repertoires in COVID-19. Study-level information: Material from acute and convalescent COVID-19 was sourced from the United States, Italy and Spain. In each case, the material was cDNA or gDNA derived from T cells, B-cell-depleted T cells, or PBMCs.

As handled by the study authors: Amplification with reference gene primers provided the estimates of nucleated cell counts. This table comes from immunoSEQ multiplex PCR, and its TCRdb copy is limited to in-frame clones, with some not included. From that table come the V and J calls and clone size; the DNA was used to work out D and trimming. The sample holds 90,000 to 130,000 clones, about 83% seen once. The origin of this receptor is a woman in her 70s with acute or convalescent COVID-19. Sequencing was done on a sample of peripheral blood.

CDR3 in amino acids: CAISLAGAYEQYF. The CDR3 DNA follows: TGTGCCATCAGTTTAGCGGGAGCCTACGAGCAGTACTTC. V and J are TRBV10-3 and TRBJ2-7, with 9 bases lining up with TRBD2. This CDR3 region has 13 residues. Germline CDR1 reads ENHRY; CDR2 reads SYGVKD. V gave up 5 bases and J gave up 2 bases; unmatched junction bases: 1.